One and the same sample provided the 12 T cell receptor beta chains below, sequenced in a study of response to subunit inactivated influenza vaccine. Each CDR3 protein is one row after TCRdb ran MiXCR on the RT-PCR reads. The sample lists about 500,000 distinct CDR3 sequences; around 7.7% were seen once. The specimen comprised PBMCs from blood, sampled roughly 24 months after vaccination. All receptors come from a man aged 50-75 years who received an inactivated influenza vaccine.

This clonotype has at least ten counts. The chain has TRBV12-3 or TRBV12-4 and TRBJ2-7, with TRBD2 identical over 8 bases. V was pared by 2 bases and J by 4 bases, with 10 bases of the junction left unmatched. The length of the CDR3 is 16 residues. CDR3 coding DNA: TGTGCCAGCAGTTTAACCCGTGGCGGGGGGCCGTACGAGCAGTACTTC. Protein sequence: CASSLTRGGGPYEQYF.

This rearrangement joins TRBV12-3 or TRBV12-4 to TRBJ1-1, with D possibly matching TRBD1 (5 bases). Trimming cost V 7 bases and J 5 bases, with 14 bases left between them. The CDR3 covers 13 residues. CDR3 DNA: TGTGCCAGCACCCTAGGGGTAGTGACTGAAGCTTTCTTT. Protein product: CASTLGVVTEAFF.

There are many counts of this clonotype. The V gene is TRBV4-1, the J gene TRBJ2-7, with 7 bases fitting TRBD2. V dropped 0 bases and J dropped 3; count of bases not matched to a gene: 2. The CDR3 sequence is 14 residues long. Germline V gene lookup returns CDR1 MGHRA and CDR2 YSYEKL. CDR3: CASSQETSIYEQYF. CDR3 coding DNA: TGCGCCAGCAGCCAAGAGACTAGCATCTACGAGCAGTACTTC.

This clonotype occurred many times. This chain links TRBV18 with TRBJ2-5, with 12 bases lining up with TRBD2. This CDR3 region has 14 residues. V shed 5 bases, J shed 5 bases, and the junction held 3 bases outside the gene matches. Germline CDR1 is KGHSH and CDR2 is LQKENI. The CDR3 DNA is TGTGCCAGCTCAGCCGGACTAGCGGGGGAGACCCAGTACTTC. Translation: CASSAGLAGETQYF.

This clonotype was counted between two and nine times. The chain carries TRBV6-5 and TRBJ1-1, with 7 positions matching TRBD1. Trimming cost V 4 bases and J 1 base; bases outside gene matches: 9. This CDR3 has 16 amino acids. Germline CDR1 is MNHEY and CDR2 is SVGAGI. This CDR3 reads CASSSAGHRGNTEAFF. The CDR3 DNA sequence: TGTGCCAGCAGTTCGGCAGGGCACAGGGGGAACACTGAAGCTTTCTTT.

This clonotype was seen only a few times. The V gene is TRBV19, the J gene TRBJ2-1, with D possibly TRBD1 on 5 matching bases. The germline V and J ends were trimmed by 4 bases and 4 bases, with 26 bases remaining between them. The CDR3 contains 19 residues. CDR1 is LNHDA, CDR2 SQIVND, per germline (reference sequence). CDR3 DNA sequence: TGTGCCAGTAGTACTATCTATCGCCTACAGGTGACCTCTTACAATGAGCAGTTCTTC. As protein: CASSTIYRLQVTSYNEQFF.

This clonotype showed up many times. CDR3 coding DNA: TGTGCCAGCAGTGCTCAGGGGGGTCTCTCCTACAATGAGCAGTTCTTC. It is translated as CASSAQGGLSYNEQFF. The rearrangement uses TRBV2 and TRBJ2-1; weak D call: TRBD1 (7 bases). V lost 4 bases and J lost 0, with 13 bases in between. There are 16 residues in the CDR3. Germline CDR1 reads SNHLY; CDR2 reads FYNNEI.

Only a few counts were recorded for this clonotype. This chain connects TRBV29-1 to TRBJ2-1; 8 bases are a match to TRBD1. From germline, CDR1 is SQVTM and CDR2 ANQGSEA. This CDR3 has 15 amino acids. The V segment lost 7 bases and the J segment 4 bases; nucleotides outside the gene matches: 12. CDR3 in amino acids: CSASGGPGGYNEQFF. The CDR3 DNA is TGCAGCGCATCAGGGGGCCCCGGCGGATACAATGAGCAGTTCTTC.

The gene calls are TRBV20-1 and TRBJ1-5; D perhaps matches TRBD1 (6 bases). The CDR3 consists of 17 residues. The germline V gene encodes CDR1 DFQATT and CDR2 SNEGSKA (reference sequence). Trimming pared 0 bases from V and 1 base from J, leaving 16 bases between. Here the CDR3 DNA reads TGCAGTGCTAGAGACTTACAGGGCCTGGGGAGCAATCAGCCCCAGCATTTT. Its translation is CSARDLQGLGSNQPQHF.

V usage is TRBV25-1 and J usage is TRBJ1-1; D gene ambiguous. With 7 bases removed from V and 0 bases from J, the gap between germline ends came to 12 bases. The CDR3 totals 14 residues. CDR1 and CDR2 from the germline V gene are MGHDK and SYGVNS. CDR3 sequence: CASTRPGLNTEAFF. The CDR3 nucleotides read TGTGCCAGCACCCGCCCTGGTTTGAACACTGAAGCTTTCTTT. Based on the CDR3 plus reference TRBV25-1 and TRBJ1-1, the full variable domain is EADIYQTPRYLVIGTGKKITLECSQTMGHDKMYWYQQDPGMELHLIHYSYGVNSTEKGDLSSESTVSRIRTEHFPLTLESARPSHTSQYLCASTRPGLNTEAFFGQGTRLTVV.

In DNA form, the CDR3 reads TGTGCCAGCAGTTGGCACAGGGCGCGCAGCACAGATACGCAGTATTTT. Amino acids: CASSWHRARSTDTQYF. V is TRBV6-5 and J is TRBJ2-3, with D tentatively TRBD1 (6 bases). Trimming cost V 4 bases and J 0 bases, with 14 bases left between them. CDR3 size: 16 residues. Germline values: CDR1 MNHEY, CDR2 SVGAGI.

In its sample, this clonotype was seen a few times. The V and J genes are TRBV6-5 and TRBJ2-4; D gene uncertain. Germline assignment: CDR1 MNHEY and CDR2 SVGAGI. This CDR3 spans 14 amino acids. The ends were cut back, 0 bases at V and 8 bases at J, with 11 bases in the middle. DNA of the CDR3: TGTGCCAGCAGTTACTCTGGCCCCCAGGACATTCAGTACTTC. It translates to CASSYSGPQDIQYF.